These 6 T cell receptor beta chains were sequenced from one sample in a study of T-cell memory formation after mild COVID-19. Each CDR3 protein is one row after TCRdb ran MiXCR on the 5' RACE reads. The table records 250,000 to 350,000 distinct CDR3 sequences, around 15% of them present only once. Input material: PBMCs or a T cell subset sorted from them (not recorded which). These receptors originate from a man younger than 35 who had mild COVID-19 (a few samples of this study predate the infection). Cell type and time point are not known.

This clonotype was seen repeatedly, ten times or more. The chain joins TRBV5-1 to TRBJ2-3; perhaps TRBD2 as D (6 bases). Germline V CDR1 and CDR2: SGHRS, YFSETQ. V gave up 5 bases and J gave up 0 bases, with 16 bases separating them. This CDR3 region has 16 residues. CDR3 coding DNA: TGCGCCAGCAGGGAGGGCCGTGTGGGGAGCACAGATACGCAGTATTTT. Residues: CASREGRVGSTDTQYF.

This clonotype has more than one count but fewer than ten. The chain recombines TRBV10-3 with TRBJ2-7; D is unresolved. The length of the CDR3 is 12 residues. The V gene's germline CDR1 is ENHRY and CDR2 SYGVKD. The V gene lost 11 bases and the J gene lost 5 bases, with 16 bases spanning the gap. CDR3 DNA: TGTGCCTCGACTGGCCTGGGCGACGAGCAGTACTTC. This codes for CASTGLGDEQYF.

This clonotype was seen at least ten times. This chain joins TRBV29-1 and TRBJ2-2, with D perhaps TRBD1 (7 bases). The germline gives CDR1 SQVTM, CDR2 ANQGSEA. Trimming stripped 0 bases from V and 4 bases from J, with 24 bases between. The length of the CDR3 is 19 residues. The CDR3 loop reads CSVEDPFNGGTVSTGELFF. CDR3 DNA: TGCAGCGTTGAAGATCCATTTAACGGAGGGACAGTAAGCACCGGGGAGCTGTTTTTT.

V gene TRBV7-9 combines with J gene TRBJ2-4; 7 bases line up with TRBD1. CDR3 length: 16 residues. Trimming removed 1 base from V and 0 bases from J; junction bases left unmatched: 3. Germline CDR1 SEHNR, CDR2 FQNEAQ (reference sequence). The CDR3 region is CASSLGAGGAKNIQYF. Here the CDR3 DNA reads TGTGCCAGCAGCTTAGGGGCAGGGGGAGCCAAAAACATTCAGTACTTC.

This chain uses TRBV7-2 with TRBJ1-3; D ambiguous. The V and J ends lost 6 bases and 6 bases respectively, with 18 bases between them. Germline values: CDR1 SGHTA, CDR2 FQGNSA. The CDR3 consists of 15 residues. The CDR3 region has the DNA TGTGCCAGCAGTGAAAGACCGGGCTTTGAAAACACCATATATTTT. Its protein product is CASSERPGFENTIYF.

The chain joins TRBV7-2 to TRBJ1-2; D is possibly TRBD1 (5 bases). V gave up 3 bases and J gave up 0 bases, with 14 bases separating them. Germline V lookup: CDR1 SGHTA, CDR2 FQGNSA. The CDR3 covers 16 residues. The CDR3 nucleotides read TGTGCCAGCAGCTTCCTGGGGCAGGTGACTAACTATGGCTACACCTTC. Protein sequence: CASSFLGQVTNYGYTF.